Included here is one T cell receptor (beta chain) sequence, with context. The data are from a study of cytomegalovirus exposure and HLA in healthy donors. Trimming shortened V by 5 bases and J by 1 base, and 16 bases separated the two germline ends. The CDR3 is 16 residues long. CDR1 SGHRS and CDR2 YFSETQ come from the germline V gene. Primers included in the PCR were 60 Vbeta and 13 Jbeta primers. This table comes from immunoSEQ multiplex PCR, and its TCRdb copy is limited to in-frame clones, with some not included. The repertoire has 150,000 to 200,000 clones, roughly 79% of them found once; the top ten carry about 1.4%.

The chain uses TRBV5-1 and TRBJ1-5, with D perhaps matching TRBD1 (6 bases). The specimen sequenced was PBMCs. The receptor's source is a man aged 40-49 years in good health and CMV-seronegative. In DNA, the CDR3 is TGCGCCAGCAGAGAAGGGACACAAGGGAGCAATCAGCCCCAGCATTTT. It specifies CASREGTQGSNQPQHF.